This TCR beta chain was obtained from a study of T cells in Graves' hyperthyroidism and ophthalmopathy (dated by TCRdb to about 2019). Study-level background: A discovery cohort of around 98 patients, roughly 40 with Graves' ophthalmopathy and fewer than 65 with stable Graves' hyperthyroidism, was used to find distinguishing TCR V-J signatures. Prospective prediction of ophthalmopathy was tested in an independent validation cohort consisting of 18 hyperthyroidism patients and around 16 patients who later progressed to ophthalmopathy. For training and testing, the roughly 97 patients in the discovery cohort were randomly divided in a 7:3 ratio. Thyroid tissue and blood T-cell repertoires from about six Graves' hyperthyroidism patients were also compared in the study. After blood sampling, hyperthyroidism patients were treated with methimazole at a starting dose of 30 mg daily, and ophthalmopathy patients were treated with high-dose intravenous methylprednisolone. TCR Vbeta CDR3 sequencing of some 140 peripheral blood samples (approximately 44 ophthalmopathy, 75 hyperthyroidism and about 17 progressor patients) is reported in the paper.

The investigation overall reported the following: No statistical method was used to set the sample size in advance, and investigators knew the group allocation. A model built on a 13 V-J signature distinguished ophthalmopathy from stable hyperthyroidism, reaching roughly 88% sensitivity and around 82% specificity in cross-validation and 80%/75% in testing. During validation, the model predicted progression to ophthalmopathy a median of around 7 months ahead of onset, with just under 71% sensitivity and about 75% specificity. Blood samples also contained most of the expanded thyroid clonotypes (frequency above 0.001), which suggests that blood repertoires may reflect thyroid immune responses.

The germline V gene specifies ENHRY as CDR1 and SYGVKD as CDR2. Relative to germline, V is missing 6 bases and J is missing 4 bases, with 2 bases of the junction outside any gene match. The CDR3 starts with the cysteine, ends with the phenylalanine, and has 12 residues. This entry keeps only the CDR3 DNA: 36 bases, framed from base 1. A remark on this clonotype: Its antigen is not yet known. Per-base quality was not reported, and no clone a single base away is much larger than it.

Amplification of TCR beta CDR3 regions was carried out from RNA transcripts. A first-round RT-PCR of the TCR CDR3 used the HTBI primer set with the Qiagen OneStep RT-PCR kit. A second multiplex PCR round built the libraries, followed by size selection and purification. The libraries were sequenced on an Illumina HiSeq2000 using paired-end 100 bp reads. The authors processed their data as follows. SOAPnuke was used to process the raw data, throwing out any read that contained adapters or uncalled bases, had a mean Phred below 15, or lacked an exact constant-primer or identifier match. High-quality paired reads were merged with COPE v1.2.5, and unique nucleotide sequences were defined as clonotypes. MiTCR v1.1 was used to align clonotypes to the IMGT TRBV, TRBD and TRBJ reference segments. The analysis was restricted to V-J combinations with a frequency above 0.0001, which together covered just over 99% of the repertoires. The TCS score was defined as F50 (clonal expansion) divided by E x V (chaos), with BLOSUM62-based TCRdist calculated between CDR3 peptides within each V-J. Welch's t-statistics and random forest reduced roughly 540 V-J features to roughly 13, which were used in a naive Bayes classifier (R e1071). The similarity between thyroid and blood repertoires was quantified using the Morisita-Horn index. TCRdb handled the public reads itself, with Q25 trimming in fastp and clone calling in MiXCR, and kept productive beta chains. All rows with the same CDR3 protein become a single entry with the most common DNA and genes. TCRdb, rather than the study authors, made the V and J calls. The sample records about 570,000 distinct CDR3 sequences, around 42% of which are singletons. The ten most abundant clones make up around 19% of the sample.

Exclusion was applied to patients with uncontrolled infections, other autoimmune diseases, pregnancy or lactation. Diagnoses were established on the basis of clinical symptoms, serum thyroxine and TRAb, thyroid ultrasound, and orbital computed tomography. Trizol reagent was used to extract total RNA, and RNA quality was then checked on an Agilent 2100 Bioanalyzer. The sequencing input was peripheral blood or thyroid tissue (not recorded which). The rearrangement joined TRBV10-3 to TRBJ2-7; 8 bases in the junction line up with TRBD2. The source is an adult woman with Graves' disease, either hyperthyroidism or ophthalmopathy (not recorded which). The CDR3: CAISRLAYEQYF. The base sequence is TGTGCCATCAGCCGACTAGCGTACGAGCAGTACTTC.